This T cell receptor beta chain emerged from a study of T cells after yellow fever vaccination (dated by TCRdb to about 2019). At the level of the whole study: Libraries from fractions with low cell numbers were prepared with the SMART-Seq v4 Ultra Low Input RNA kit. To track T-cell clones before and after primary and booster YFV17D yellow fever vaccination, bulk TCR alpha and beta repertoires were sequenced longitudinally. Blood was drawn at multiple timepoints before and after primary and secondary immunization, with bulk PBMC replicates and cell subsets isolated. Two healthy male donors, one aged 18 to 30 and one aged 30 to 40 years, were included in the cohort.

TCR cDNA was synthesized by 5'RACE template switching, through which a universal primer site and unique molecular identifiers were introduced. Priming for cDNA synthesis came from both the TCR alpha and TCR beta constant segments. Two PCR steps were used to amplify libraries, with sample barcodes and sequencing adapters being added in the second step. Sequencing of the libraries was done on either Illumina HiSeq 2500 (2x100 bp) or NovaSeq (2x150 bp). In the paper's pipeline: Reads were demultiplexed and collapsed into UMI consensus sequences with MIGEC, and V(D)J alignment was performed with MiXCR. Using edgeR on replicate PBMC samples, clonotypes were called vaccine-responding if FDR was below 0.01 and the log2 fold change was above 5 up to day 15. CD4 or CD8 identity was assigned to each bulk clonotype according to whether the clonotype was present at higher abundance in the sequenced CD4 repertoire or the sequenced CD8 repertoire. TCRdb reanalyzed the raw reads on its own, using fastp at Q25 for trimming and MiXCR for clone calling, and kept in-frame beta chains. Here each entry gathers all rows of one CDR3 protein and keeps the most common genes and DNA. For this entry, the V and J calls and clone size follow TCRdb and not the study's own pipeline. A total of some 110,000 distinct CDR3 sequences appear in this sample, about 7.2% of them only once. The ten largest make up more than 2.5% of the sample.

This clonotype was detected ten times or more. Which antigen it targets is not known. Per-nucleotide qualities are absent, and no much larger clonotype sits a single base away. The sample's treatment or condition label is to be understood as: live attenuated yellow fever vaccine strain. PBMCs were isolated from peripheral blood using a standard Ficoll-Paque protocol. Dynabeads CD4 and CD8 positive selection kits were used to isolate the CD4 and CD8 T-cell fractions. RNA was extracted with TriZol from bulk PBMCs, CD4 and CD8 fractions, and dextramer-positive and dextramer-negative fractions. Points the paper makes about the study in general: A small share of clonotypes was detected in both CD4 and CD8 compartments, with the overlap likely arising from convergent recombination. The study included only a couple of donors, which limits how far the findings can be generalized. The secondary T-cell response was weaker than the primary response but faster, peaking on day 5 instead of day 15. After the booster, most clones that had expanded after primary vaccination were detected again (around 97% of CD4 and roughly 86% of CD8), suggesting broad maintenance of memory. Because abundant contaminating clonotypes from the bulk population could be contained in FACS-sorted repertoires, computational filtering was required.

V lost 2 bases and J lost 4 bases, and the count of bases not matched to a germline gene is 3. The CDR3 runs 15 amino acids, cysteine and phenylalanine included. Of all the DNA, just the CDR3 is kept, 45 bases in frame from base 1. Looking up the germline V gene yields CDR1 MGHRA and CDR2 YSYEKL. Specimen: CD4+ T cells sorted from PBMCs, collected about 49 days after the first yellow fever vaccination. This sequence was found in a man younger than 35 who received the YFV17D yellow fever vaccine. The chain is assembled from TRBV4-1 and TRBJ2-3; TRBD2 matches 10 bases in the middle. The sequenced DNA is TGCGCCAGCAGCCAACCGACTAGCGGGCCAGATACGCAGTATTTT. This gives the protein CASSQPTSGPDTQYF.